The source of this TCR beta chain is a study of shared clonotypes between healthy human individuals. Study-wide results and caveats: Naive subsets generally exceeded memory subsets in estimated richness.

A word on this clone: Its antigen is as yet unknown.

Caucasian adults residing in Nashville, Tennessee made up all the donors. Produced via immunoSEQ multiplex PCR; TCRdb's table is partial and in-frame only. The sample has about 980,000 clones; approximately 80% are singletons. Germline V gives CDR1 WSHSY, CDR2 SAAADI. With 3 bases clipped from V and 1 base from J, the junction kept 4 bases outside the gene matches. The CDR3 contains 16 residues. This TCR derives from a man aged 18 to 30 in good health. The rearrangement uses TRBV10-2 and TRBJ2-2; 8 bases line up with TRBD2. The sample taken for sequencing was memory CD4+ T cells sorted from blood. As to subset: CD45RA-negative fraction. The CDR3 DNA is TGCGCCAGCAGTGACGGCGGGAGGTTGAACACCGGGGAGCTGTTTTTT. It translates to CASSDGGRLNTGELFF.